This T cell receptor beta chain is from a study of cytomegalovirus exposure and HLA in healthy donors. This clone was seen only a few times. No antigen is known for it. Study results and limitations: It was reportedly the case that the classifier diagnosed cytomegalovirus status with high specificity and sensitivity.

The PCR made use of 60 Vbeta and 13 Jbeta primers. Clones were sequenced by immunoSEQ multiplex PCR, and TCRdb holds only the in-frame ones, with some missing. Counted here are roughly 140,000 clones, 70% to 75% occurring once; the ten biggest clones make up roughly 1.7%. This CDR3 is 14 amino acids long. Germline V gene data show CDR1 as SGHDN and CDR2 as FVKESK. V shed 4 bases and J shed 0 bases, with 7 bases lying between them. All the people who gave samples were healthy bone marrow donors. The chain combines TRBV14 with TRBJ1-3, with D tentatively TRBD1 (6 bases). Input material: PBMCs. This receptor was obtained from a woman in her thirties in good health and CMV-seronegative. The CDR3 region has the DNA TGTGCCAGCAGCCCGGGACACTCTGGAAACACCATATATTTT. As protein: CASSPGHSGNTIYF.